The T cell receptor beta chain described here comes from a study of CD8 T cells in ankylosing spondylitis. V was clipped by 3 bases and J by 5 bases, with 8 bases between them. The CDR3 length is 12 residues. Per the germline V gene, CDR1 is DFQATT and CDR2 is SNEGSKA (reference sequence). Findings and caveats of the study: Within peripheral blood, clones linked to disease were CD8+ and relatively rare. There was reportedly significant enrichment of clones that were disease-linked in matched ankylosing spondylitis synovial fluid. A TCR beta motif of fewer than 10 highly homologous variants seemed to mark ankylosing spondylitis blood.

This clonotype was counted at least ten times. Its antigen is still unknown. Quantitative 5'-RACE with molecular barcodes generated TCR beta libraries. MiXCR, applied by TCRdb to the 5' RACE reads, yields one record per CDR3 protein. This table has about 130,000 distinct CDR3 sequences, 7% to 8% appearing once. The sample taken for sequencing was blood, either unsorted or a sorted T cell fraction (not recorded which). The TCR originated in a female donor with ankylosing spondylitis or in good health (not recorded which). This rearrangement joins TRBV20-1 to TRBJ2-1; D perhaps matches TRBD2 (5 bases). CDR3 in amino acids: CSASAGDNEQFF. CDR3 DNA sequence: TGCAGTGCTAGTGCCGGGGACAATGAGCAGTTCTTC.